Given below is one T cell receptor (beta chain) in context. The germline V gene has CDR1 SGDLS and CDR2 YYNGEE. The length of the CDR3 is 14 residues. J lost 3 bases, V lost 4 bases, and 4 bases had no gene match. The assay was immunoSEQ multiplex PCR, and TCRdb's table has in-frame clones only and misses some. The data show some 230,000 clones, just under 85% seen once. This entry belongs to a study of blood T cell repertoires in COVID-19. This sequence originates from a man in his forties who had recovered from COVID-19. Input material: PBMCs or T cells enriched from blood (not recorded which). The chain combines TRBV9 with TRBJ2-1; 7 bases line up with TRBD2. DNA for the CDR3: TGTGCCAGCAGCACCAGCGGGGTCTACAATGAGCAGTTCTTC. Translated, it gives CASSTSGVYNEQFF.